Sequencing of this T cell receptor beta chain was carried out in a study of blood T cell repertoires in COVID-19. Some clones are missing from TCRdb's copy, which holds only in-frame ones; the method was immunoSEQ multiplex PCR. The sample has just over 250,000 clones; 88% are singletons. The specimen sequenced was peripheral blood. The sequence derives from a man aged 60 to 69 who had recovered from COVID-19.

The CDR3 loop is CASSLVGRASGYTF. Here the CDR3 DNA reads TGTGCCAGCAGCTTAGTTGGCAGGGCCAGTGGCTACACCTTC. J is TRBJ1-2 and V is TRBV7-9; possible D gene TRBD1, 5 bases. V was clipped by 1 base and J by 7 bases, with 13 bases between them. The CDR3 contains 14 residues. Germline lookup yields CDR1 SEHNR and CDR2 FQNEAQ (reference sequence).